This passage covers 27 T cell receptor beta chains from one sample sequenced in a study of neurological immune-mediated disorders. MiXCR, applied by TCRdb to the 5' RACE reads, yields one record per CDR3 protein. Here the sample spans under 85,000 distinct CDR3 sequences, over 12% being singletons. Specimen: PBMCs. Every receptor here comes from a woman aged 45-59 years in good health.

This clonotype came up many times. This chain uses TRBV5-5 with TRBJ1-1, with D hard to call. The ends were cut back, 0 bases at V and 2 bases at J, with 14 bases in the middle. The CDR3 is made up of 16 amino acids. Germline V gives CDR1 SGHKS, CDR2 YYEKEE (reference sequence). CDR3 DNA: TGTGCCAGCAGCTTGGTCTATCAGCGGGCCAACACTGAAGCTTTCTTT. It translates to CASSLVYQRANTEAFF.

In its sample, this clonotype was seen many times. The V gene is TRBV29-1, the J gene TRBJ1-3; 8 bases are shared with TRBD1. The CDR3 is 15 amino acids. V was pared by 0 bases and J by 3 bases, with 4 bases of the junction left unmatched. CDR1 SQVTM and CDR2 ANQGSEA come from the germline V gene. The CDR3 sequence: CSVEDGTGGGNTIYF. CDR3 nucleotide sequence: TGCAGCGTTGAAGACGGAACAGGGGGTGGAAACACCATATATTTT. Full variable domain (missing parts from reference TRBV29-1 and TRBJ1-3): SAVISQKPSRDICQRGTSLTIQCQVDSQVTMMFWYRQQPGQSLTLIATANQGSEATYESGFVIDKFPISRPNLTFSTLTVSNMSPEDSSIYLCSVEDGTGGGNTIYFGEGSWLTVV.

This clonotype was counted many times. The V gene is TRBV5-1, the J gene TRBJ2-1; TRBD2 agrees at 10 bases. Trimming removed 0 bases from V and 7 bases from J; junction bases left unmatched: 10. This CDR3 comprises 17 residues. In germline, CDR1 is SGHRS, CDR2 YFSETQ. The DNA for the CDR3 is TGCGCCAGCAGCTTGGCCGCAAGCGGGAGGGTTTTGAATGAGCAGTTCTTC. It translates to CASSLAASGRVLNEQFF.

This clonotype has a single count. The V call is TRBV18, the J call TRBJ1-1; D might be TRBD1 (5 bases). In germline, CDR1 is KGHSH, CDR2 LQKENI. The germline V and J ends were trimmed by 0 bases and 4 bases, with 12 bases remaining between them. This CDR3 is 15 amino acids long. This CDR3 is CASSPPSQAGTEAFF. The DNA for the CDR3 is TGTGCCAGCTCACCACCGTCACAGGCGGGCACTGAAGCTTTCTTT.

On this clonotype: Being one base from a much bigger clone, this may be a read error. The chain combines TRBV20-1 with TRBJ2-1; 9 nucleotides align to TRBD2. This CDR3 spans 14 amino acids. The J segment lost 4 bases and the V segment lost 7 bases, leaving 8 bases of the junction unmatched. Germline V CDR1 and CDR2: DFQATT, SNEGSKA (reference sequence). The CDR3 spells CSDSSSGVYNEQFF. CDR3 in DNA: TGCAGTGATAGCTCTAGCGGGGTTTACAATGAGCAGTTCTTC.

This clonotype was picked up many times. The chain uses TRBV5-1 and TRBJ2-3; D is ambiguous. There are 13 residues in the CDR3. The germline CDR1 and CDR2 sequences are SGHRS and YFSETQ. Trimming removed 4 bases at V and 9 bases at J, with 15 bases between. The CDR3 here is CASSVENGVTQYF. CDR3 sequence (DNA): TGCGCCAGCAGCGTGGAAAATGGGGTCACGCAGTATTTT.

At least ten counts were recorded for this clonotype. CDR3 amino acids: CASSRRDGNNEQFF. CDR3 sequence (DNA): TGTGCCAGCAGCCGACGGGACGGAAACAATGAGCAGTTCTTC. The chain uses TRBV5-6 and TRBJ2-1; the D gene could be TRBD1 or TRBD2 (5 bases each). Germline V gene data show CDR1 as SGHDT and CDR2 as YYEEEE. Trimming removed 4 bases from V and 5 bases from J, with 13 bases in between. CDR3 length: 14 amino acids.

Many counts were recorded for this clonotype. The J gene is TRBJ2-1, the V gene TRBV12-3 or TRBV12-4; D ambiguous. Deletions cut 3 bases from V and 10 bases from J, with 13 bases between. The CDR3 covers 13 residues. The CDR3 DNA reads as TGTGCCAGCAGTTTTACGTTTGGCCGGGAGCAGTTCTTC. This encodes CASSFTFGREQFF.

This clonotype was counted at least ten times. This rearrangement joins TRBV20-1 to TRBJ2-7; maybe TRBD1 (5 bases). V was cut by 0 bases and J by 5 bases, with 11 bases left in between. The germline V gene encodes CDR1 DFQATT and CDR2 SNEGSKA (reference sequence). The CDR3 contains 13 residues. This chain's CDR3 is CSARDLAGHEQYF. In DNA form, the CDR3 reads TGCAGTGCTAGAGATTTAGCAGGGCACGAGCAGTACTTC.

At least ten counts were recorded for this clonotype. The chain employs TRBV5-6 and TRBJ1-6; TRBD1 matches at 9 bases. J lost 6 bases, V lost 2 bases, and 9 bases had no gene match. Germline lookup yields CDR1 SGHDT and CDR2 YYEEEE. The CDR3 has 17 residues. The CDR3 DNA reads TGTGCCAGCAGCTTTACTCTTCGACAGGGGGGTAATTCACCCCTCCACTTT. Its translation: CASSFTLRQGGNSPLHF.

The CDR3 DNA is TGCGCCAGCAGCACCGGGACTAGCGCAGCCCAGAAGCAGTTCTTC. Its translation: CASSTGTSAAQKQFF. This sequence joins TRBV5-1 and TRBJ2-1, with TRBD2 matching over 10 bases. The CDR3 consists of 15 residues. The germline V gene has CDR1 SGHRS and CDR2 YFSETQ. With V trimmed by 4 bases and J by 11 bases, 12 bases remained unmatched.

This clonotype came up many times. The CDR3 bases are TGCGCCAGCAGCGCGGTGGGCCGCACAGATACGCAGTATTTT. Its protein product is CASSAVGRTDTQYF. The gene calls are TRBV5-1 and TRBJ2-3; no reliable D call. Per germline, CDR1 SGHRS and CDR2 YFSETQ. There are 14 residues in the CDR3. Trimming cost V 4 bases and J 1 base, with 10 bases left between them.

This clonotype was seen repeatedly, ten times or more. The chain uses TRBV28 and TRBJ1-2; TRBD1 agrees at 8 bases. Trimming cost V 6 bases and J 4 bases; bases outside gene matches: 10. CDR3 length equals 15 residues. Germline assignment: CDR1 MDHEN and CDR2 SYDVKM. The CDR3 loop is CASSHRTGLLYGYTF. Here the CDR3 DNA reads TGTGCCAGCAGCCACCGGACAGGGCTTCTCTATGGCTACACCTTC.

This clonotype was seen ten or more times. The V gene is TRBV5-1, the J gene TRBJ1-1, with TRBD1 matching over 12 bases. Germline values: CDR1 SGHRS, CDR2 YFSETQ. CDR3 length: 15 residues. The trim removed 3 bases at V and 7 bases at J, leaving 7 bases unmatched. In nucleotides, the CDR3 is TGCGCCAGCAGCTATGGGGGACAGGGGGCTAATGAAGCTTTCTTT. It yields the protein CASSYGGQGANEAFF.

This clonotype was recorded many times. The rearrangement joins TRBV5-1 to TRBJ2-4, with TRBD2 matching over 9 bases. The CDR3 spans 16 residues. The V segment lost 3 bases and the J segment 3 bases; nucleotides outside the gene matches: 7. Germline values: CDR1 SGHRS, CDR2 YFSETQ. The CDR3 sequence: CASSYLAGEGKNIQYF. DNA for the CDR3: TGCGCCAGCAGCTATTTAGCGGGAGAAGGCAAAAACATTCAGTACTTC. The full variable domain, rest sourced from reference TRBV5-1 and TRBJ2-4, is KAGVTQTPRYLIKTRGQQVTLSCSPISGHRSVSWYQQTPGQGLQFLFEYFSETQRNKGNFPGRFSGRQFSNSRSEMNVSTLELGDSALYLCASSYLAGEGKNIQYFGAGTRLSVL.

This clonotype was recorded many times. The genes are TRBV12-3 or TRBV12-4 and TRBJ1-3; D is unresolved. Trimming stripped 11 bases from V and 1 base from J, with 12 bases between. This CDR3 comprises 13 residues. The CDR3 DNA reads as TGTGCCTGTCGGAGGGCATCTGGAAACACCATATATTTT. This gives the protein CACRRASGNTIYF.

This clonotype appeared many times. V usage is TRBV12-3 or TRBV12-4 and J usage is TRBJ2-7; maybe TRBD2 (5 bases). The CDR3 has 14 amino acids. Trimming cost V 3 bases and J 0 bases, with 9 bases left between them. CDR3 DNA: TGTGCCAGCAGTTTGGACTGGGGCTCCTACGAGCAGTACTTC. Amino acids: CASSLDWGSYEQYF.

This clonotype has ten or more counts. The V and J genes are TRBV5-1 and TRBJ2-1; 8 bases match TRBD2. The CDR3 covers 15 residues. V lost 4 bases to trimming and J lost 8 bases; unmatched junction nucleotides: 11. Germline lookup yields CDR1 SGHRS and CDR2 YFSETQ. The CDR3 region is CASSPPSGRYDEQFF. CDR3 DNA sequence: TGCGCCAGCAGCCCCCCTAGCGGGCGGTACGATGAGCAGTTCTTC.

This clonotype was seen ten or more times. The V and J genes are TRBV5-1 and TRBJ2-3; 8 bases align to TRBD2. Per germline, CDR1 SGHRS and CDR2 YFSETQ. Trimming took 4 bases from V and 3 from J; bases not matched to a gene: 10. The CDR3 totals 16 residues. As DNA, the CDR3 is TGCGCCAGCAGCGGGAGAGCGGGAGATTTAACAGATACGCAGTATTTT. Translation: CASSGRAGDLTDTQYF.

This clonotype was seen at least ten times. The chain has TRBV20-1 and TRBJ1-5; D possibly corresponds to TRBD1 (5 bases). Trimming shortened V by 6 bases and J by 4 bases, and 10 bases separated the two germline ends. This CDR3 spans 12 amino acids. Germline lookup yields CDR1 DFQATT and CDR2 SNEGSKA (reference sequence). The CDR3 coding sequence is TGCAGTGCAGGCAGGGAGAATCAGCCCCAGCATTTT. This codes for CSAGRENQPQHF.

This clonotype was seen ten or more times. The chain uses TRBV20-1 and TRBJ1-2; TRBD1 is a possible D gene (5 bases). Germline V gene data show CDR1 as DFQATT and CDR2 as SNEGSKA (reference sequence). The CDR3 is made up of 15 amino acids. V was trimmed by 3 bases and J by 2 bases, leaving 16 bases between them. The chain's CDR3 is CSASRETVPNYGYTF. The CDR3 DNA reads as TGCAGTGCTAGCCGCGAGACAGTACCGAACTATGGCTACACCTTC.

V is TRBV3-1 and J is TRBJ2-7; TRBD2 matches 11 bases. This CDR3 comprises 16 residues. Germline V gene sequence: CDR1 LGHDT, CDR2 YNNKEL (reference sequence). Losses at the gene ends were 1 base for V and 3 bases for J; bases not matched to a gene: 5. The CDR3 DNA reads as TGTGCCAGCAGCCAAGGATCTAGCGGGGGGAACTACGAGCAGTACTTC. This gives the protein CASSQGSSGGNYEQYF.

This clonotype was detected many times. The CDR3: CSPQGPGPDTQYF. The CDR3 DNA reads TGCAGCCCTCAGGGTCCCGGCCCAGATACGCAGTATTTT. The chain links TRBV20-1 to TRBJ2-3, with a possible D match to TRBD1 (5 bases). The CDR3 totals 13 residues. Germline values: CDR1 DFQATT, CDR2 SNEGSKA (reference sequence).

This sequence joins TRBV18 and TRBJ2-1; unclear D gene. The V gene lost 2 bases and the J gene lost 0 bases, with 8 bases spanning the gap. CDR1 is KGHSH and CDR2 is LQKENI in the germline V gene. This CDR3 comprises 15 residues. CDR3 sequence reads: CASSPYSYSYNEQFF. The CDR3 bases are TGTGCCAGCTCACCATACAGTTACTCCTACAATGAGCAGTTCTTC.

This clonotype was detected ten times or more. The genes are TRBV20-1 and TRBJ2-5, with D perhaps TRBD1 (6 bases). V was clipped by 5 bases and J by 2 bases, with 12 bases between them. CDR1 is DFQATT, CDR2 SNEGSKA, per germline (reference sequence). The CDR3 is 13 residues long. The CDR3 bases are TGCAGTGCTCTCACGGACAGACAAGAGACCCAGTACTTC. Translated: CSALTDRQETQYF.

This clonotype was seen many times. The chain recombines TRBV20-1 with TRBJ1-1; TRBD1 might be the D (6 bases). Trimming removed 3 bases from V and 2 bases from J, with 10 bases in between. The CDR3 length is 13 residues. CDR1 is DFQATT and CDR2 is SNEGSKA in the germline V gene (reference sequence). Here the CDR3 reads CSARDSLNTEAFF. The CDR3 nucleotides read TGCAGTGCTAGGGACAGCTTAAACACTGAAGCTTTCTTT.

This clonotype was observed at least ten times. The chain is built from TRBV20-1 and TRBJ2-7; 9 bases are shared with TRBD1. The V gene end was trimmed by 5 bases and the J gene end by 1 base; junction bases not matched to a gene: 9. Germline CDR1 reads DFQATT; CDR2 reads SNEGSKA (reference sequence). The CDR3 has 15 residues. The DNA for the CDR3 is TGCAGTGCTGGACAGACAGGGGGTGATTCCTACGAGCAGTACTTC. This translates into CSAGQTGGDSYEQYF.